The entry that follows covers one T cell receptor beta chain sequence. The trim removed 11 bases at V and 5 bases at J, leaving 5 bases unmatched. The CDR3 is 12 amino acids. Germline V CDR1 and CDR2: SNHLY, FYNNEI. The data were taken from a study of shared clonotypes between healthy human individuals. Clones were sequenced by immunoSEQ multiplex PCR, and TCRdb holds only the in-frame ones, with some missing. This table has fewer than 850,000 clones, around 90% appearing once. This TCR was recovered from a man aged 18-30 years in good health. Some clones in this sample may be carry-over from other donors' samples. The V call is TRBV2, the J call TRBJ2-4, with TRBD2 matching over 8 bases. Specimen: memory CD8+ T cells from PBMCs. The subset is: CD45RO+ cells pooled with CCR7-negative TemRA cells. This CDR3 reads CAVGLAENIQYF. DNA for the CDR3: TGTGCCGTTGGACTAGCTGAAAACATTCAGTACTTC.